This TCR beta chain was identified in a study of T cell repertoires in cytomegalovirus infection. Study-wide context: Public signatures in TCR beta pointed to CMV infection and matching HLA type. The study, taken as a whole, reports: CMV carriers having the relevant HLA were flagged by cumulative public TCR beta family frequency.

The CDR3 spans 16 residues. Germline V gene sequence: CDR1 SNHLY, CDR2 FYNNEI. J gave up 6 bases and V 0 bases, and 5 bases lay outside the gene matches. A single record per CDR3 protein comes from TCRdb applying MiXCR to the reads. This sample carries approximately 910,000 distinct CDR3 sequences, around 32% of them seen once, and the ten largest clones take over 12%. This clonotype came up a few times. Its antigen is unidentified. This clonotype was obtained from a human donor in good health (CMV status not recorded). Some clones in this sample may be carry-over from other donors' samples. V and J are TRBV2 and TRBJ2-1, with 10 bases lining up with TRBD2. Here the sequenced sample was cultured CD8+ T cells from PBMCs, taken from culture after CMV antigen stimulation. CDR3 sequence: CASSEARLAGANEQFF. The CDR3 DNA is TGTGCCAGCAGTGAAGCCCGGCTAGCGGGGGCCAATGAGCAGTTCTTC. Variable domain in full (rest from reference TRBV2 and TRBJ2-1): EPEVTQTPSHQVTQMGQEVILRCVPISNHLYFYWYRQILGQKVEFLVSFYNNEISEKSEIFDDQFSVERPDGSNFTLKIRSTKLEDSAMYFCASSEARLAGANEQFFGPGTRLTVL.